The 26 T cell receptor beta chains below were found in one sample sequenced in a study of human CD4 T cells and Enterobacteriaceae. The memory gate held CD4+ cells that were not CD45RA+CCR7+CD95- naive cells, over 95% pure. TCRdb keeps only in-frame clones here, not all; method: immunoSEQ multiplex PCR. This sample has 25,000 to 30,000 clones, with roughly 80% found just once. The sample taken for sequencing was memory CD4+ T cells from blood. These receptors all stem from a human donor in good health.

This clone was picked up a small number of times. The J gene is TRBJ2-7, the V gene TRBV6-1, with TRBD2 matching 8 bases. After removal of 3 bases from V and 12 bases from J, the junction contained 13 bases not matched to a gene. Germline CDR1 is MNHNS and CDR2 is SASEGT. The CDR3 totals 14 residues. CDR3 protein: CASSEPTSVLLLYF. Here the CDR3 DNA reads TGTGCCAGCAGTGAGCCGACTAGCGTCCTCCTTCTGTACTTC.

This clone was seen just once. The chain has TRBV6-6 and TRBJ2-5, with D maybe TRBD2 (5 bases). Trimming took off 2 bases at V and 5 bases at J, with 15 bases between the two ends. CDR1 MNHNY and CDR2 SVGAGI come from the germline V gene (reference sequence). CDR3 size: 15 residues. The chain's CDR3 is CASSYGGQTKETQYF. In DNA form, the CDR3 reads TGTGCCAGCAGTTACGGCGGCCAGACTAAGGAGACCCAGTACTTC.

The V and J genes are TRBV4-2 and TRBJ1-5; possible D gene TRBD1, 5 bases. The CDR3 contains 17 residues. Per germline, CDR1 LGHNA and CDR2 YNFKEQ. V shed 3 bases and J shed 0 bases, with 15 bases lying between them. CDR3 in DNA: TGTGCCAGCAGCCATAGGGACGGCTACAATAGCAATCAGCCCCAGCATTTT. It specifies CASSHRDGYNSNQPQHF.

The V and J genes are TRBV2 and TRBJ1-2; D remains ambiguous. Looked up from germline, CDR1 is SNHLY and CDR2 is FYNNEI. Trimming removed 6 bases at V and 2 bases at J, with 13 bases between. The CDR3 extends over 14 amino acids. CDR3 region: CASRERLTNYGYTF. In nucleotides, the CDR3 is TGTGCCAGCAGGGAGAGACTGACCAACTATGGCTACACCTTC.

This clone was seen more than once but under ten times. This chain joins TRBV6-6 and TRBJ2-1; unclear D gene. V was trimmed by 6 bases and J by 6 bases, leaving 21 bases between them. The CDR3 consists of 16 residues. Germline V gives CDR1 MNHNY, CDR2 SVGAGI (reference sequence). Here the CDR3 DNA reads TGTGCCAGCAGCGACGCGAATTCCCCCGCACGCAATGAGCAGTTCTTC. This encodes CASSDANSPARNEQFF.

J is TRBJ2-7 and V is TRBV2, with 9 bases that match TRBD2. Germline loops: CDR1 SNHLY, CDR2 FYNNEI. This CDR3 spans 13 amino acids. V shed 6 bases and J 2 bases; nucleotides not matched to a gene: 2. The CDR3 loop reads CASRTSGAYEQYF. As DNA, the CDR3 is TGTGCCAGCAGGACTAGCGGAGCCTACGAGCAGTACTTC. The entire variable domain, with the rest obtained from reference TRBV2 and TRBJ2-7, is as follows: EPEVTQTPSHQVTQMGQEVILRCVPISNHLYFYWYRQILGQKVEFLVSFYNNEISEKSEIFDDQFSVERPDGSNFTLKIRSTKLEDSAMYFCASRTSGAYEQYFGPGTRLTVT.

The chain has TRBV7-2 and TRBJ1-4; D gene unclear. CDR3 length: 14 residues. V was cut by 5 bases and J by 8 bases, with 15 bases left in between. CDR1 is SGHTA, CDR2 FQGNSA, per germline. Written as DNA, the CDR3 is TGTGCCAGCAGCCCACGGCAGGACGGAGAAAAACTGTTTTTT. Its protein is CASSPRQDGEKLFF.

The chain employs TRBV18 and TRBJ1-2; D is perhaps TRBD1 (5 bases). The CDR3 is made up of 14 amino acids. Germline V gene data show CDR1 as KGHSH and CDR2 as LQKENI. V was pared by 1 base and J by 6 bases, with 12 bases between. CDR3 DNA: TGTGCCAGCTCACCACAGGGGCCGGGGGATGGCTACACCTTC. The encoded protein is CASSPQGPGDGYTF.

This chain uses TRBV18 with TRBJ1-2; perhaps TRBD1 as D (6 bases). This CDR3 spans 14 amino acids. Germline loops: CDR1 KGHSH, CDR2 LQKENI. Trimming took off 0 bases at V and 7 bases at J, with 12 bases between the two ends. CDR3 region: CASSPPAGASGYTF. The CDR3 DNA reads as TGTGCCAGCTCACCACCGGCAGGGGCGAGTGGCTACACCTTC.

Remarks on this clone: Other DNA sequences in the sample encode the same CDR3. The chain joins TRBV29-1 to TRBJ2-2; no reliable D call. CDR3 length: 13 residues. Germline assignment: CDR1 SQVTM and CDR2 ANQGSEA. Trimming took off 5 bases at V and 1 base at J, with 8 bases between the two ends. The CDR3 loop is CSVSGQNTGELFF. The CDR3 coding sequence is TGCAGCGTTTCTGGGCAGAACACCGGGGAGCTGTTTTTT.

The rearrangement joins TRBV9 to TRBJ1-4, with D possibly being TRBD1 (5 bases). CDR3 length: 16 amino acids. V gave up 2 bases and J gave up 5 bases, with 16 bases separating them. Germline V lookup: CDR1 SGDLS, CDR2 YYNGEE. CDR3 bases: TGTGCCAGCAGCGTGGGGACTCACGAGGGGAATGAAAAACTGTTTTTT. Translated: CASSVGTHEGNEKLFF.

The chain uses TRBV6-5 and TRBJ1-5; D is perhaps TRBD1 (5 bases). With 6 bases removed from V and 6 bases from J, the gap between germline ends came to 12 bases. Per the germline V gene, CDR1 is MNHEY and CDR2 is SVGAGI. The CDR3 spans 13 residues. CDR3 residues: CASSLDRIQPQHF. CDR3 nucleotides: TGTGCCAGCAGCCTTGACAGAATTCAGCCCCAGCATTTT.

V and J are TRBV7-8 and TRBJ1-5, with 10 bases that match TRBD1. After removal of 5 bases from V and 4 bases from J, the junction contained 5 bases not matched to a gene. Germline V gives CDR1 SGHVS, CDR2 FQNEAQ. CDR3 length: 15 amino acids. DNA for the CDR3: TGTGCCAGCAGCCGGGACAGGGGCTTTAATCAGCCCCAGCATTTT. Its translation: CASSRDRGFNQPQHF.

The chain recombines TRBV11-3 with TRBJ2-2, with no clear D. The CDR3 is 14 residues long. In germline, CDR1 is SGHNT, CDR2 YENEEA. The V and J ends lost 1 base and 0 bases respectively, with 3 bases between them. Here the CDR3 reads CASSLGSNTGELFF. DNA for the CDR3: TGTGCCAGCAGCTTAGGATCGAACACCGGGGAGCTGTTTTTT.

The chain recombines TRBV30 with TRBJ2-1, with 9 nucleotides matching TRBD2. V dropped 2 bases and J dropped 7; count of bases not matched to a gene: 12. Germline V gene sequence: CDR1 GTSNPN, CDR2 SVGIG (reference sequence). The CDR3 spans 16 residues. CDR3 protein: CAWSPIGGSGGNEQFF. The DNA for the CDR3 is TGTGCCTGGAGTCCCATCGGGGGCAGCGGGGGGAATGAGCAGTTCTTC.

This chain connects TRBV7-2 to TRBJ2-7, with 11 bases identical to TRBD2. The V segment lost 5 bases and the J segment 2 bases; nucleotides outside the gene matches: 2. CDR3 size: 14 residues. Germline values: CDR1 SGHTA, CDR2 FQGNSA. The CDR3 coding sequence is TGTGCCAGCAGCATTAGCGGGGGGGCCTACGAGCAGTACTTC. Amino acid sequence: CASSISGGAYEQYF. Drawing the rest from reference TRBV7-2 and TRBJ2-7, the complete variable domain is GAGVSQSPSNKVTEKGKDVELRCDPISGHTALYWYRQSLGQGLEFLIYFQGNSAPDKSGLPSDRFSAERTGGSVSTLTIQRTQQEDSAVYLCASSISGGAYEQYFGPGTRLTVT.

This chain joins TRBV5-1 and TRBJ2-4; 7 nucleotides match TRBD1. Germline V gene sequence: CDR1 SGHRS, CDR2 YFSETQ. V trimming: 3 bases; J trimming: 1 base; junction bases outside the gene matches: 22. This CDR3 is 21 amino acids long. CDR3 residues: CASSWGPGQPLEQGAKNIQYF. The CDR3 nucleotides read TGCGCCAGCAGCTGGGGGCCGGGACAACCTTTGGAACAGGGGGCCAAAAACATTCAGTACTTC.

This chain uses TRBV9 with TRBJ1-1; TRBD1 agrees at 7 bases. After removal of 2 bases from V and 4 bases from J, the junction contained 5 bases not matched to a gene. There are 14 residues in the CDR3. Germline CDR1 and CDR2: SGDLS and YYNGEE. The CDR3 DNA reads TGTGCCAGCAGCGTTGGCAGGGGGGGCACTGAAGCTTTCTTT. It encodes CASSVGRGGTEAFF.

V usage is TRBV6-1 and J usage is TRBJ2-1; the D gene could be TRBD1 or TRBD2 (6 bases each). V shed 6 bases and J shed 8 bases, with 20 bases lying between them. The CDR3 covers 15 residues. Germline CDR1 is MNHNS and CDR2 is SASEGT. CDR3 bases: TGTGCCAGCAGCGATCTGACAGGAGGGCCCTATGAGCAGTTCTTC. Translating it yields CASSDLTGGPYEQFF.

A single count supports this clone. The chain carries TRBV6-1 and TRBJ1-5, with D unclear. The CDR3 is 15 residues long. V lost 2 bases and J 0 bases, leaving 8 bases between the germline ends. Germline lookup yields CDR1 MNHNS and CDR2 SASEGT. The CDR3: CASSESPFSNQPQHF. DNA of the CDR3: TGTGCCAGCAGTGAAAGCCCATTTAGCAATCAGCCCCAGCATTTT.

V is TRBV5-1 and J is TRBJ2-3, with 7 nucleotides matching TRBD2. Germline loops: CDR1 SGHRS, CDR2 YFSETQ. The CDR3 sequence is 15 residues long. V gave up 2 bases and J gave up 0 bases; unmatched junction bases: 3. CDR3 DNA: TGCGCCAGCAGCTTCAGCGGGACCAGCACAGATACGCAGTATTTT. Translated: CASSFSGTSTDTQYF.

The chain recombines TRBV7-7 with TRBJ2-5; 12 bases agree with TRBD2. V shed 5 bases, J shed 2 bases, and the junction held 3 bases outside the gene matches. Germline V lookup: CDR1 SSHAT, CDR2 FNYEAQ (reference sequence). CDR3 length: 15 amino acids. Here the CDR3 DNA reads TGTGCCAGCAGCGTTCTAGCGGGGGGGCAAGAGACCCAGTACTTC. This encodes CASSVLAGGQETQYF.

The rearrangement links TRBV30 to TRBJ1-2; no firm D call. The CDR3 totals 15 residues. Trimming pared 0 bases from V and 3 bases from J, leaving 14 bases between. From germline, CDR1 is GTSNPN and CDR2 SVGIG (reference sequence). CDR3 loop: CAWSVLATADYGYTF. The CDR3 coding sequence is TGTGCCTGGAGTGTGTTGGCAACAGCGGACTATGGCTACACCTTC. Full variable domain (remainder filled in from reference TRBV30 and TRBJ1-2): SQTIHQWPATLVQPVGSPLSLECTVEGTSNPNLYWYRQAAGRGLQLLFYSVGIGQISSEVPQNLSASRPQDRQFILSSKKLLLSDSGFYLCAWSVLATADYGYTFGSGTRLTVV.

This sequence joins TRBV20-1 and TRBJ1-1; TRBD1 matches at 9 bases. The germline gives CDR1 DFQATT, CDR2 SNEGSKA (reference sequence). This CDR3 region has 9 residues. The CDR3 spells CSEDRGAFF. The CDR3 nucleotides are TGCAGCGAGGACAGGGGAGCTTTCTTT.

The rearrangement joins TRBV21-1 to TRBJ2-1; TRBD1 was called by the table and not checked on the DNA. TRBV21-1 corresponds to a pseudogene. The CDR3 length is 16 residues. The CDR3 is CASSKDKQDPYNEQFF. The CDR3 DNA reads TGTGCCAGCAGCAAAGACAAACAGGATCCCTACAATGAGCAGTTCTTC.

V and J are TRBV5-8 and TRBJ2-7, with 10 bases matching TRBD1. The V gene end was trimmed by 8 bases and the J gene end by 4 bases; junction bases not matched to a gene: 9. CDR3 length: 14 residues. Germline values: CDR1 SGHTS, CDR2 YDEGEE. The CDR3 DNA is TGTGCCAGTCCGGAGGACAGGGGGAAGTACGAGCAGTACTTC. Residues: CASPEDRGKYEQYF. Full variable domain (missing parts from reference TRBV5-8 and TRBJ2-7): EAGVTQSPTHLIKTRGQQATLRCSPISGHTSVYWYQQALGLGLQFLLWYDEGEERNRGNFPPRFSGRQFPNYSSELNVNALELEDSALYLCASPEDRGKYEQYFGPGTRLTVT.